The clone carrying this T cell receptor (beta chain) showed up many times. The CDR3 sequence is 13 residues long. From germline, CDR1 is SGHRS and CDR2 YFSETQ. V was trimmed by 6 bases and J by 2 bases, leaving 10 bases between them. The sample belongs to a study of regulatory T cells in long-lasting Graves disease. The TCR beta library used iRepertoire HTBI primers with Arm-PCR amplification of CDR3. TCRdb itself ran the multiplex PCR reads through MiXCR, one entry per CDR3 protein. The table shows 400,000 to 500,000 distinct CDR3 sequences, with about 17% occurring only once. Time point given: newly diagnosed GD, antithyroid drugs for less than 3 months. Following extraction of RNA from PBMCs, that RNA was used to make the TCR library. Separately, the same data were catalogued under a study of T cells in Graves' hyperthyroidism and ophthalmopathy.

The origin of this receptor is a woman between 18 and 29 years old with Graves disease. The rearrangement joins TRBV5-1 to TRBJ2-3; D not resolved. Here the sequenced sample was peripheral blood mononuclear cells (PBMCs), taken at new diagnosis, from a patient treated with antithyroid drugs. CDR3 nucleotides: TGCGCCAGCACCCTCAAACTCACAGATACGCAGTATTTT. It codes for CASTLKLTDTQYF. Looking up the rest from reference TRBV5-1 and TRBJ2-3 gives the full variable domain: KAGVTQTPRYLIKTRGQQVTLSCSPISGHRSVSWYQQTPGQGLQFLFEYFSETQRNKGNFPGRFSGRQFSNSRSEMNVSTLELGDSALYLCASTLKLTDTQYFGPGTRLTVL.